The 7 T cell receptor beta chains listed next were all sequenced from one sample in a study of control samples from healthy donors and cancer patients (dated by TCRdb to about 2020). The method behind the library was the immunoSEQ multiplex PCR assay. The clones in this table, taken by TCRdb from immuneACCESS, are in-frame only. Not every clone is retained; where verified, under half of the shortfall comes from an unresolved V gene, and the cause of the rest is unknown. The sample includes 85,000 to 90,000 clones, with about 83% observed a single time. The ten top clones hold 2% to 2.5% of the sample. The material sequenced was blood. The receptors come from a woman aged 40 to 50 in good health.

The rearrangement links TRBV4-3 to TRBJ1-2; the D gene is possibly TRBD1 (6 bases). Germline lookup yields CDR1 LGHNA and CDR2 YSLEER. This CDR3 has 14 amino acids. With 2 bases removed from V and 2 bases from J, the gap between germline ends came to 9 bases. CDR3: CASSQSGGNYGYTF. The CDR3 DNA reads TGCGCCAGCAGCCAATCGGGGGGCAACTATGGCTACACCTTC.

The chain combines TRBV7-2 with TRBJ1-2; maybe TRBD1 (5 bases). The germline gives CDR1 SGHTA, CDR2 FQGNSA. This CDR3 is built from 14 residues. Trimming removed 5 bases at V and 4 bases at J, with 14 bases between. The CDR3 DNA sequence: TGTGCCAGCAGCCCCGGGGGAGATACCTATGGCTACACCTTC. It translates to CASSPGGDTYGYTF.

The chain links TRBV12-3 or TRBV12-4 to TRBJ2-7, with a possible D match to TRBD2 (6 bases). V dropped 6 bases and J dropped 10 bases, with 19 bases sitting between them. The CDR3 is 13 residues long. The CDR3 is CASSPDYLGNQYF. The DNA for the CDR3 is TGTGCCAGCAGCCCGGACTACCTGGGGAATCAGTACTTC.

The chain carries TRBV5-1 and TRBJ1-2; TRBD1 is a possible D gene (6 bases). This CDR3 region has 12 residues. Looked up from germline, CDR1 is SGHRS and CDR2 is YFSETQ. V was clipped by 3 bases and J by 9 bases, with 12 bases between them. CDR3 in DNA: TGCGCCAGCAGCTCAATCGGACAGCGCTACACCTTC. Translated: CASSSIGQRYTF.

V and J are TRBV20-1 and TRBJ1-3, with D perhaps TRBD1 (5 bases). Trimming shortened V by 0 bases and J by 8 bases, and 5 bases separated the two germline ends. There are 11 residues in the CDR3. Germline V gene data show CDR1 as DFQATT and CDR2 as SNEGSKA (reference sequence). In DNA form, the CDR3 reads TGCAGTGCTAGAGAGGGGGACACCATATATTTT. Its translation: CSAREGDTIYF.

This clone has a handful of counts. The CDR3 here is CASSQGRDRGTYEQYF. The CDR3, as DNA: TGCGCCAGCAGCCAAGGCCGGGACAGGGGAACCTACGAGCAGTACTTC. J is TRBJ2-7 and V is TRBV4-3, with TRBD1 matching over 10 bases. Losses at the gene ends were 1 base for V and 2 bases for J; bases not matched to a gene: 5. The length of the CDR3 is 16 residues. CDR1 is LGHNA and CDR2 is YSLEER in the germline V gene.

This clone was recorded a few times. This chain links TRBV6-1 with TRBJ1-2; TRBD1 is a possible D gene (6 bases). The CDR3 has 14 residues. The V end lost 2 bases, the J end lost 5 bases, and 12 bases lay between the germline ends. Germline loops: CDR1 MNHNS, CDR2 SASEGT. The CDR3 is CASSEPGAAYGYTF. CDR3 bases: TGTGCCAGCAGTGAACCAGGGGCAGCATATGGCTACACCTTC.